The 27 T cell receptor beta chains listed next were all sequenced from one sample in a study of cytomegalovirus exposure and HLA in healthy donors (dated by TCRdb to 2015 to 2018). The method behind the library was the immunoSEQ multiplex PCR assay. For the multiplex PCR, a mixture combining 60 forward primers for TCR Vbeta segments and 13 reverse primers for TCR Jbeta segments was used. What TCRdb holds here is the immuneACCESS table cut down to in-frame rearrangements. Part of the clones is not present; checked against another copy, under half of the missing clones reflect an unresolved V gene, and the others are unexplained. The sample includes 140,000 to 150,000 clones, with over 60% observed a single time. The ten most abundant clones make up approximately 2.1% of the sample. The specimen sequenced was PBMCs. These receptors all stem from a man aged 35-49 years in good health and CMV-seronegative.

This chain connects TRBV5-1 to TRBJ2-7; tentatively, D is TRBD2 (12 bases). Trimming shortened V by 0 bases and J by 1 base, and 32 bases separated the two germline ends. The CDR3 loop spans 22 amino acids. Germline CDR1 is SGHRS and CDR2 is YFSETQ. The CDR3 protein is CASSLAGQGGVLAGGPSYEQYF. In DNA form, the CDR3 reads TGCGCCAGCAGCTTGGCGGGACAGGGGGGGGTGCTAGCGGGAGGGCCGTCCTACGAGCAGTACTTC. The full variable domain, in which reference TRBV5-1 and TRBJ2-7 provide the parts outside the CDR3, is KAGVTQTPRYLIKTRGQQVTLSCSPISGHRSVSWYQQTPGQGLQFLFEYFSETQRNKGNFPGRFSGRQFSNSRSEMNVSTLELGDSALYLCASSLAGQGGVLAGGPSYEQYFGPGTRLTVT.

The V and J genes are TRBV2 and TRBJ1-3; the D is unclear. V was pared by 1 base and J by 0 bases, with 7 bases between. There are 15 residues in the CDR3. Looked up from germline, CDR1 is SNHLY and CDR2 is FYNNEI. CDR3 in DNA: TGTGCCAGCAGTGAAGGGTTTAGCTCTGGAAACACCATATATTTT. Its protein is CASSEGFSSGNTIYF.

CDR3 protein: CASSEYGLAGPNEQFF. The CDR3 DNA reads TGCGCCAGCAGCGAATATGGACTAGCGGGCCCCAATGAGCAGTTCTTC. The rearrangement joins TRBV4-3 to TRBJ2-1; TRBD2 agrees at 11 bases. The junction had 9 bases not matched to a gene; V was cut back by 5 bases and J by 6 bases. Per germline, CDR1 LGHNA and CDR2 YSLEER. This CDR3 has 16 residues.

The CDR3 DNA sequence: TGCGCCAGCAGCCAAGACACCCAGGGTACCGGGGCCAACGTCCTGACTTTC. Translated, it gives CASSQDTQGTGANVLTF. The chain couples TRBV4-3 to TRBJ2-6, with D possibly matching TRBD1 (5 bases). The CDR3 totals 17 residues. The germline V gene has CDR1 LGHNA and CDR2 YSLEER. The V end lost 0 bases, the J end lost 4 bases, and 13 bases lay between the germline ends.

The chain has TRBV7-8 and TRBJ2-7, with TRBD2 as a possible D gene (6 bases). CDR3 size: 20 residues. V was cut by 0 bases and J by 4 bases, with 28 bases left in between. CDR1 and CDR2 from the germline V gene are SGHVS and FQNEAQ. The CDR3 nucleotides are TGTGCCAGCAGCTTAGCGTCTGGCCGGGGTGTTGGGGGGATTAGATACGAGCAGTACTTC. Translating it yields CASSLASGRGVGGIRYEQYF.

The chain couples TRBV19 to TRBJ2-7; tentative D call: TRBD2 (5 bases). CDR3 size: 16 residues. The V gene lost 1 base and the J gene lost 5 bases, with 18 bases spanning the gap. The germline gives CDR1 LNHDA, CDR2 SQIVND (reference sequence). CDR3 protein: CASSIARRLGSDEQYF. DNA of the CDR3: TGTGCCAGTAGTATAGCCAGGCGCCTCGGTAGCGACGAGCAGTACTTC.

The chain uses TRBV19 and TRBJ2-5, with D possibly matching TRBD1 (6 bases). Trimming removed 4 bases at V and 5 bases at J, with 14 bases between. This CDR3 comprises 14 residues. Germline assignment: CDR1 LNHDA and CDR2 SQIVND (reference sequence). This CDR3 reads CASSTLGAEETQYF. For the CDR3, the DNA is TGTGCCAGTAGTACTTTGGGGGCTGAGGAGACCCAGTACTTC.

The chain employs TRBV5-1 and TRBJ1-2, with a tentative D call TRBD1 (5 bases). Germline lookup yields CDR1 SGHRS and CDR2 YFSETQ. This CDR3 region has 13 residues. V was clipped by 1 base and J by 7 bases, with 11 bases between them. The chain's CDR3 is CASSLSGQSGYTF. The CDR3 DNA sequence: TGCGCCAGCAGCTTGTCAGGGCAAAGTGGCTACACCTTC. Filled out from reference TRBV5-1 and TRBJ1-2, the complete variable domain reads KAGVTQTPRYLIKTRGQQVTLSCSPISGHRSVSWYQQTPGQGLQFLFEYFSETQRNKGNFPGRFSGRQFSNSRSEMNVSTLELGDSALYLCASSLSGQSGYTFGSGTRLTVV.

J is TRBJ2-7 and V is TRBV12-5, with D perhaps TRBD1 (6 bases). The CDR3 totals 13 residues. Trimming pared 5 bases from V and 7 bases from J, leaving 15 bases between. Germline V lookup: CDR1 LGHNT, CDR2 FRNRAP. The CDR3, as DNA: TGTGCTAGTGGTCCCTCCGGGACAAAGGAGCAGTACTTC. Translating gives CASGPSGTKEQYF.

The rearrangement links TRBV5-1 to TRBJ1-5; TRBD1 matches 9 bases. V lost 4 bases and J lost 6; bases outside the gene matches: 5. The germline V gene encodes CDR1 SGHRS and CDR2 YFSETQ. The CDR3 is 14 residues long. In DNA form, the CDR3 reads TGCGCCAGCAGCGTTGGACAGGGGAGTCAGCCCCAGCATTTT. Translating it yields CASSVGQGSQPQHF.

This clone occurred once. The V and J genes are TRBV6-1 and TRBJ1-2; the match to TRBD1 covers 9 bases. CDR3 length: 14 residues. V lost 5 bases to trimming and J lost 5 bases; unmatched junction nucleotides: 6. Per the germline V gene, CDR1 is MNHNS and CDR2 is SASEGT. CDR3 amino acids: CASSRRDRAYGYTF. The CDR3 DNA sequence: TGTGCCAGCAGTCGCCGGGACAGGGCATATGGCTACACCTTC.

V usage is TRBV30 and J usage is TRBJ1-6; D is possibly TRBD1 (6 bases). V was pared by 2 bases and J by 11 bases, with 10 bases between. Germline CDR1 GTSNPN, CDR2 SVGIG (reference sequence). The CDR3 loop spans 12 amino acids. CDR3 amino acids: CAWSKQGTPLHF. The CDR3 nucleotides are TGTGCCTGGAGTAAACAGGGTACACCCCTCCACTTT.

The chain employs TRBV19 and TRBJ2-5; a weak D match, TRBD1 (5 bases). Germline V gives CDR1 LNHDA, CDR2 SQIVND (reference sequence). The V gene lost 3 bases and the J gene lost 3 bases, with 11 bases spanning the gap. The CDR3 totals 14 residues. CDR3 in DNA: TGTGCCAGTAGTATGCGTCAAGGGGAAGAGACCCAGTACTTC. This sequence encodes CASSMRQGEETQYF.

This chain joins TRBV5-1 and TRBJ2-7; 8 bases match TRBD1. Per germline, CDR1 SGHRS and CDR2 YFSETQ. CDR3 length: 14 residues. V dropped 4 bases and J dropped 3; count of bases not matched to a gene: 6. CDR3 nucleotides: TGCGCCAGCAGCCCCCGGACAGGGAACTACGAGCAGTACTTC. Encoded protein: CASSPRTGNYEQYF.

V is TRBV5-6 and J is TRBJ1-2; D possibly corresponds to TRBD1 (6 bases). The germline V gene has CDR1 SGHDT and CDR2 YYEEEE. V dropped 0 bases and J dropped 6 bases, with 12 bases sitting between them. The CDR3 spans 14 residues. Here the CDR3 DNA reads TGTGCCAGCAGCTTGGTTGGGGACACCAATGGCTACACCTTC. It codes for CASSLVGDTNGYTF.

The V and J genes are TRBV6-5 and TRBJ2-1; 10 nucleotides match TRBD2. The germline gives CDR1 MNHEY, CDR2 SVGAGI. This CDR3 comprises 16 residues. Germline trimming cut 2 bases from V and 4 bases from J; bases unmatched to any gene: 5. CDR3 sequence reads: CASSYRPAGGYNEQFF. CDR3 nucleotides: TGTGCCAGCAGTTACCGCCCAGCGGGAGGGTACAATGAGCAGTTCTTC.

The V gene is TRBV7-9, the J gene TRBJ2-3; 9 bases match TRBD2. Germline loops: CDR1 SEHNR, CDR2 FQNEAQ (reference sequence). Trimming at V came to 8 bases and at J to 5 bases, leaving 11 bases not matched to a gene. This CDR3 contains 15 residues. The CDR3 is CASPGFAGGQDTQYF. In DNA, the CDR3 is TGTGCCAGCCCCGGGTTTGCGGGGGGGCAAGATACGCAGTATTTT.

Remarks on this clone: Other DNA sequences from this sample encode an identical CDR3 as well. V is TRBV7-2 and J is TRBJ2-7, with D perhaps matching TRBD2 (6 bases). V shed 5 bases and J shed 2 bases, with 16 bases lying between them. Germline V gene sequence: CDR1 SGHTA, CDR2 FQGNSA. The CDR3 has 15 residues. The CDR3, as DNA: TGTGCCAGCAGCCTCGTACGGGGGAGCACCTACGAGCAGTACTTC. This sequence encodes CASSLVRGSTYEQYF.

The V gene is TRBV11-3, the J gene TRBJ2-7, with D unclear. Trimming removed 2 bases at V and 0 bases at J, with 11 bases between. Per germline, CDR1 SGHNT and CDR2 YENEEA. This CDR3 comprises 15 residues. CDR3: CASSLWAGSSYEQYF. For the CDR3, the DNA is TGTGCCAGCAGCTTATGGGCAGGTAGCTCCTACGAGCAGTACTTC. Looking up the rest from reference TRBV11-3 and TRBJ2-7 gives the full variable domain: EAGVVQSPRYKIIEKKQPVAFWCNPISGHNTLYWYLQNLGQGPELLIRYENEEAVDDSQLPKDRFSAERLKGVDSTLKIQPAELGDSAVYLCASSLWAGSSYEQYFGPGTRLTVT.

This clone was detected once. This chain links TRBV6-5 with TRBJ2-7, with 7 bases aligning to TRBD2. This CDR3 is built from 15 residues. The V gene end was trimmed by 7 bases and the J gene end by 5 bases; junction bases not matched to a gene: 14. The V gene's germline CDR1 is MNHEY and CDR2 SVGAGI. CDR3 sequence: CASTPFPGGGNEQYF. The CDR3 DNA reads TGTGCCAGCACCCCCTTTCCGGGGGGTGGAAACGAGCAGTACTTC.

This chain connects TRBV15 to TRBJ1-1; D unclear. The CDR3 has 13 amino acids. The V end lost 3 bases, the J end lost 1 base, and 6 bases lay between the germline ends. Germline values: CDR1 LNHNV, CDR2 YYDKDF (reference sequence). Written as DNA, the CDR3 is TGTGCCACCAGCAGTACACCGAACACTGAAGCTTTCTTT. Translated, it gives CATSSTPNTEAFF. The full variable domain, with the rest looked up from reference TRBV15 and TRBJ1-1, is DAMVIQNPRYQVTQFGKPVTLSCSQTLNHNVMYWYQQKSSQAPKLLFHYYDKDFNNEADTPDNFQSRRPNTSFCFLDIRSPGLGDTAMYLCATSSTPNTEAFFGQGTRLTVV.

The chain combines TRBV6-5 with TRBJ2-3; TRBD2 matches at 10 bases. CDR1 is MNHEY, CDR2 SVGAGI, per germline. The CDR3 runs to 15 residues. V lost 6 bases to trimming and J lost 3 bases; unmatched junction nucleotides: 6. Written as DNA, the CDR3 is TGTGCCAGCAGCCATACTAGCGGGGTAACAGATACGCAGTATTTT. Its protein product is CASSHTSGVTDTQYF.

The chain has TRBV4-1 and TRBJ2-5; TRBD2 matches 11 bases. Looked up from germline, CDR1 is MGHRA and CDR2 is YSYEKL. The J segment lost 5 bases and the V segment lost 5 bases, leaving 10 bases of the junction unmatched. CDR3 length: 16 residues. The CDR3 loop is CASSNRLAGYGETQYF. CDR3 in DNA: TGCGCCAGCAGCAACAGACTAGCGGGGTACGGGGAGACCCAGTACTTC.

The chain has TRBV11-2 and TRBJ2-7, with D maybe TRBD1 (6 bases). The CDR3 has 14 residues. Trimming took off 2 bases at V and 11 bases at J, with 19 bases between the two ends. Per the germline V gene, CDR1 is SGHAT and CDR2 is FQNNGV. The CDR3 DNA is TGTGCCAGCAGCTTAAGAGGGGGTTTGACTGAAAAGTACTTC. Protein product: CASSLRGGLTEKYF.

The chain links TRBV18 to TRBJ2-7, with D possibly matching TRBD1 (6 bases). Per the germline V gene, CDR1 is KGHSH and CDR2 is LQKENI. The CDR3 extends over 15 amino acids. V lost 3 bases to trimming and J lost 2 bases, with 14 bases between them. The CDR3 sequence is CASSPSRGRTYEQYF. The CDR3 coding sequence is TGTGCCAGCTCACCCTCCAGGGGTAGGACCTACGAGCAGTACTTC.

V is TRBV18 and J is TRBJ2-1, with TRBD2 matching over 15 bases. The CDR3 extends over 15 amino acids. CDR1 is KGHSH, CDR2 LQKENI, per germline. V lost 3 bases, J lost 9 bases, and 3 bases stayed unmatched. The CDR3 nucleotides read TGTGCCAGCTCACCCGGGACTAGCGGGAGGACTGAGCAGTTCTTC. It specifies CASSPGTSGRTEQFF.

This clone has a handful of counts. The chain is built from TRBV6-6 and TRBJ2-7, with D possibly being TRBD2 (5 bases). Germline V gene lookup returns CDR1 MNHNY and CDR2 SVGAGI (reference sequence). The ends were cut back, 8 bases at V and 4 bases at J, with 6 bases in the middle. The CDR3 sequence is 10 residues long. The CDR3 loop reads CASGEYEQYF. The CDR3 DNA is TGTGCCAGCGGGGAGTACGAGCAGTACTTC.